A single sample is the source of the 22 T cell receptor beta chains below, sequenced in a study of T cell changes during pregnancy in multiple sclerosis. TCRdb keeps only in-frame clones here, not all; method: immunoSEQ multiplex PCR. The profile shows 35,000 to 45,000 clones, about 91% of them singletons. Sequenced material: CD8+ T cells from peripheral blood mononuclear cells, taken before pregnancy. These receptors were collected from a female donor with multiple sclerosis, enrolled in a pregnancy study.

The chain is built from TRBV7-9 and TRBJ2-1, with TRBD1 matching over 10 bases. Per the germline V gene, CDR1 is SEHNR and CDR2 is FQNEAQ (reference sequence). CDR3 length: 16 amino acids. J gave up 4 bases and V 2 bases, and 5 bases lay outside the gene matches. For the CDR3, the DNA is TGTGCCAGCAGCTTAACGGACAGGGGGTCGTACAATGAGCAGTTCTTC. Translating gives CASSLTDRGSYNEQFF.

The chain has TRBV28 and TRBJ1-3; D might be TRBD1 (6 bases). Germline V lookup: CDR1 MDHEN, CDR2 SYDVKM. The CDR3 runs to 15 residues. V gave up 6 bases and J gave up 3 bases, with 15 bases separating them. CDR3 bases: TGTGCCAGCAGACCCTTAGGGGGTGGTGGAAACACCATATATTTT. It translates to CASRPLGGGGNTIYF.

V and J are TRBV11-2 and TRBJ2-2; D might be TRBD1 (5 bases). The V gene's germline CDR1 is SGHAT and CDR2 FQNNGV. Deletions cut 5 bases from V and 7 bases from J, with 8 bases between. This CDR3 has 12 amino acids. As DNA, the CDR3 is TGTGCCAGCAGCACGACAGTCGGGGAGCTGTTTTTT. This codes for CASSTTVGELFF.

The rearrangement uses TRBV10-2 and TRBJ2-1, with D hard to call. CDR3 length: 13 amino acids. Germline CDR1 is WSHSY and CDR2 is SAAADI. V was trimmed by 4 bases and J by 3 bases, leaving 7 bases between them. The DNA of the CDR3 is TGCGCCAGCAGTGTAGAGGACTACAATGAGCAGTTCTTC. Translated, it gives CASSVEDYNEQFF.

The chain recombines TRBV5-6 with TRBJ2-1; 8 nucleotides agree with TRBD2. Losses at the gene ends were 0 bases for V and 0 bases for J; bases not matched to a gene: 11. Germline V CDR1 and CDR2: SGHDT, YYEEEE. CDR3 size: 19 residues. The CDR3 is CASSLALAGPFSSYNEQFF. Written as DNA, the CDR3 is TGTGCCAGCAGCTTGGCGCTAGCGGGTCCTTTTAGCTCCTACAATGAGCAGTTCTTC.

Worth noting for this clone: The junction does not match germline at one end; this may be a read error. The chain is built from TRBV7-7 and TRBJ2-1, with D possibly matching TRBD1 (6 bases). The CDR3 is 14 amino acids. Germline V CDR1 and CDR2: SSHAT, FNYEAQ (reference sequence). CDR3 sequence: CASSPLSGDNEQFF. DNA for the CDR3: TGTGCTAGCAGCCCCCTCTCAGGGGACAATGAGCAGTTCTTC.

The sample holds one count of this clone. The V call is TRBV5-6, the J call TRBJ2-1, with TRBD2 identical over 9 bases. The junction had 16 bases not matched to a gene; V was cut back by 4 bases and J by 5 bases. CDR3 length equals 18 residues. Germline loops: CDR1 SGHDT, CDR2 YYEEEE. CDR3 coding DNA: TGTGCCAGCAGCCCGGTAACCCCGACTAGCGGAGGACACAATGAGCAGTTCTTC. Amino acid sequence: CASSPVTPTSGGHNEQFF. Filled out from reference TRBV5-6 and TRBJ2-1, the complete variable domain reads DAGVTQSPTHLIKTRGQQVTLRCSPKSGHDTVSWYQQALGQGPQFIFQYYEEEERQRGNFPDRFSGHQFPNYSSELNVNALLLGDSALYLCASSPVTPTSGGHNEQFFGPGTRLTVL.

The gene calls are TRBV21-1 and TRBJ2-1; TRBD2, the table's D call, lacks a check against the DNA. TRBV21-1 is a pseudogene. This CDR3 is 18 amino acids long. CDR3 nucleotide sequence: TGTGCCAGCAGCAAAGTAGGCCCGGAGGGGAGTTCCTACAATGAGCAGTTCTTC. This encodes CASSKVGPEGSSYNEQFF.

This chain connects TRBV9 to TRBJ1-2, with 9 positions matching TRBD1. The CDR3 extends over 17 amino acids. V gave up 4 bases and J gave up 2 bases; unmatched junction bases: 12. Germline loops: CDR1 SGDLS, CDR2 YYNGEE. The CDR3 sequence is CASSSHLTQGANYGYTF. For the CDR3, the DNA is TGTGCCAGCAGCTCGCACCTTACACAGGGGGCAAACTATGGCTACACCTTC.

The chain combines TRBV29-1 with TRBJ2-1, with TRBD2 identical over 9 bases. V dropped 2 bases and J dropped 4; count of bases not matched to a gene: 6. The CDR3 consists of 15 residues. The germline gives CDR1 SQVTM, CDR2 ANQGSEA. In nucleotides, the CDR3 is TGCAGCGTTGAACCCGAGCTAGCGGGATACAATGAGCAGTTCTTC. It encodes CSVEPELAGYNEQFF.

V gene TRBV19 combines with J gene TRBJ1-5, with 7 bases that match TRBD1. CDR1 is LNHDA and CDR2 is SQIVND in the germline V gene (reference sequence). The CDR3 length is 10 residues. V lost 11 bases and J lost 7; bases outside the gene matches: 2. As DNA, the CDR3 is TGTGCCCGACAGGGCCAGCCCCAGCATTTT. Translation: CARQGQPQHF. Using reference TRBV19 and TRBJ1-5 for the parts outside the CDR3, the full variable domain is DGGITQSPKYLFRKEGQNVTLSCEQNLNHDAMYWYRQDPGQGLRLIYYSQIVNDFQKGDIAEGYSVSREKKESFPLTVTSAQKNPTAFYLCARQGQPQHFGDGTRLSIL.

CDR3 loop: CASSLLVAGAGELFF. CDR3 nucleotide sequence: TGTGCCAGCAGTTTGTTAGTAGCGGGAGCCGGGGAGCTGTTTTTT. The chain has TRBV27 and TRBJ2-2, with 9 bases lining up with TRBD2. CDR1 and CDR2 (germline): MNHEY, SMNVEV (reference sequence). The CDR3 spans 15 residues. V was clipped by 3 bases and J by 6 bases; unmatched bases: 5.

CDR3 amino acids: CASSPTQGYSYNEQFF. CDR3 DNA: TGTGCCAGCAGCCCCACGCAGGGGTACTCCTACAATGAGCAGTTCTTC. This chain links TRBV7-9 with TRBJ2-1, with a tentative D call TRBD1 (6 bases). The CDR3 consists of 16 residues. With 5 bases removed from V and 0 bases from J, the gap between germline ends came to 14 bases. From germline, CDR1 is SEHNR and CDR2 FQNEAQ (reference sequence). Variable domain in full (rest from reference TRBV7-9 and TRBJ2-1): DTGVSQNPRHKITKRGQNVTFRCDPISEHNRLYWYRQTLGQGPEFLTYFQNEAQLEKSRLLSDRFSAERPKGSFSTLEIQRTEQGDSAMYLCASSPTQGYSYNEQFFGPGTRLTVL.

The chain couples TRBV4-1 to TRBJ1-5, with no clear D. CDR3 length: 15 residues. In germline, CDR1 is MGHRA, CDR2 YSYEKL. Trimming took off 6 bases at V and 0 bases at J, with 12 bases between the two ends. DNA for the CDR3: TGCGCCAGCAGTTTACTGTCCAATAGCAATCAGCCCCAGCATTTT. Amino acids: CASSLLSNSNQPQHF.

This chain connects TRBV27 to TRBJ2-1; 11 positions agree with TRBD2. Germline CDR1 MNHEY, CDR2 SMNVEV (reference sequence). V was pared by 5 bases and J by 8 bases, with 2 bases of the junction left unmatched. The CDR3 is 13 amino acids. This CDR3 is CASSLAGGYEQFF. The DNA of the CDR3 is TGTGCCAGCAGTCTAGCGGGAGGCTATGAGCAGTTCTTC.

CDR3 in amino acids: CAISELTSGTPDTQYF. In DNA form, the CDR3 reads TGTGCCATCAGTGAGCTGACTAGCGGAACCCCAGATACGCAGTATTTT. V and J are TRBV10-3 and TRBJ2-3; 9 bases map to TRBD2. Germline V CDR1 and CDR2: ENHRY, SYGVKD. The CDR3 is 16 amino acids. Trimming removed 2 bases from V and 4 bases from J; junction bases left unmatched: 7.

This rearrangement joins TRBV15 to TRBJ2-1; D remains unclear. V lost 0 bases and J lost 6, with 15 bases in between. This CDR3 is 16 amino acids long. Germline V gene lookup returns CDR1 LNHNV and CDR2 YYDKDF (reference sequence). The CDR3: CATSRDRVTTGNEQFF. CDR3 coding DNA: TGTGCCACCAGCAGAGATCGGGTTACAACTGGCAATGAGCAGTTCTTC.

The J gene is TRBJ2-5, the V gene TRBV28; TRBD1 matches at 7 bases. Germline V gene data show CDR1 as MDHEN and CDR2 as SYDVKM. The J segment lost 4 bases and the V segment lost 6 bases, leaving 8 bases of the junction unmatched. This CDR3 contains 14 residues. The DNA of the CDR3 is TGTGCCAGCAGACCCAGGGACAGAGGAGAGACCCAGTACTTC. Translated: CASRPRDRGETQYF.

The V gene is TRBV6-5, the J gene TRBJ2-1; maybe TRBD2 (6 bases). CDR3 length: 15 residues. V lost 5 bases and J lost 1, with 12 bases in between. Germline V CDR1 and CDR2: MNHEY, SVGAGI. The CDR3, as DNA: TGTGCCAGCAGTCCTTCCGGGGGATCCTACAATGAGCAGTTCTTC. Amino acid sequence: CASSPSGGSYNEQFF.

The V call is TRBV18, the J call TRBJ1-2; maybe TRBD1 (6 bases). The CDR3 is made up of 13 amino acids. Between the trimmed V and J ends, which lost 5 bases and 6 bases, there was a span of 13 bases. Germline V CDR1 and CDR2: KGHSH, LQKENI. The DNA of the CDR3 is TGTGCCAGCTCAGAAACAGGGATTGATGGCTACACCTTC. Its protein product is CASSETGIDGYTF.

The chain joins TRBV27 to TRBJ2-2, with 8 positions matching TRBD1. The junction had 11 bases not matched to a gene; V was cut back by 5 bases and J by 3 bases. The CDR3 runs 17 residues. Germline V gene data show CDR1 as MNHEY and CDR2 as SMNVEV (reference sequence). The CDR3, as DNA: TGTGCCAGCAGTCCACCCTATGGGACAGGTGACACCGGGGAGCTGTTTTTT. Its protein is CASSPPYGTGDTGELFF.

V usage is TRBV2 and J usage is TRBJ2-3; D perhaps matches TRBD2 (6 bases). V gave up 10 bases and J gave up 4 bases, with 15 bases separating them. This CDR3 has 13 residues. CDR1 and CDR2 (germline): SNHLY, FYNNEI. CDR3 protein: CAIPGLPSDTQYF. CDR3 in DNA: TGTGCCATCCCGGGACTCCCGTCAGATACGCAGTATTTT.